This T cell receptor (beta chain) was identified in a study of shared clonotypes between healthy human individuals. Several immunoSEQ plates received, in even portions, the genomic DNA of each subset. Data came from immunoSEQ multiplex PCR; TCRdb stores just in-frame clones and leaves some out. Of 2 million to 2.5 million clones listed, around 95% are singletons. The CDR3 runs 16 residues. With 1 base clipped from V and 0 bases from J, the junction kept 3 bases outside the gene matches. CDR1 and CDR2 from the germline V gene are SGHNT and YYREEE (reference sequence). The sequenced sample consisted of naive CD4+ T cells sorted from blood. Sample subset: CD45RA+ positively selected. The chain links TRBV5-4 to TRBJ2-1; 8 bases line up with TRBD1. The receptor was derived from a man younger than 30 in good health. The CDR3 reads CASSLPQGGSYNEQFF. The CDR3 bases are TGTGCCAGCAGCTTGCCACAGGGGGGCTCCTACAATGAGCAGTTCTTC.